This T cell receptor beta chain was captured in a study of CD8 T cells in Susac syndrome. Matching for age and sex applied to the controls, who were healthy donors. Study observations and caveats: The study acknowledged a relatively small number of individuals in its TCR sequencing and HLA analysis.

A quantity of about 0.5 to 1 ug RNA underwent reverse transcription using random hexamers. Amplification of TCR beta CDR3 by immunoSEQ multiplex PCR spanned 54 Vbeta and 13 Jbeta. TCRdb re-called the immunoSEQ multiplex PCR reads with MiXCR, one entry per CDR3 protein. Found here are some 120,000 distinct CDR3 sequences, around 94% of them singletons; the top ten hold 0.065% to 0.1%. As concerns this clonotype: The antigen is unknown.

The sequencing sample was made of CD4+ T cells from PBMCs. This sequence was found in a human donor in good health.

CDR3 sequence (DNA): TGCAGCGTGACTCATGACTATGGCTACACCTTC. Translated, it gives CSVTHDYGYTF. The chain recombines TRBV29-1 with TRBJ1-2; D gene uncertain. The CDR3 extends over 11 amino acids. The V gene lost 6 bases and the J gene lost 3 bases, with 8 bases spanning the gap. Germline assignment: CDR1 SQVTM and CDR2 ANQGSEA.